The rows below give T cell receptor beta chains drawn from one sample of a study of blood T cells in healthy people across ages. TCRdb itself ran the 5' RACE reads through MiXCR, one entry per CDR3 protein. The sample includes approximately 850,000 distinct CDR3 sequences, around 42% seen only once; the top ten take roughly 19%. What was sequenced was blood. The receptors were gathered from a man between 60 and 70 years old in good health. CDR3s include the opening cysteine and the closing phenylalanine or tryptophan.

CDR3	V
CSARDPLAGTGELFF	TRBV20-1
CSAQYDAQETQYF	TRBV20-1
CASSGPGQGRSEQYF	TRBV6-1
CASRPRDSSYEQYF	TRBV6-2/TRBV6-3
CASSLAISQETQYF	TRBV12-3/TRBV12-4
CASRGEHGYTF	TRBV14
CSARGRQRTDTQYF	TRBV20-1
CASSPWGGRIDEQFF	TRBV11-2
CASSVLGGKEETQYF	TRBV11-2
CASSEALQAGYSTDTQYF	TRBV6-1
CASSLNSAGAYEQYF	TRBV5-5
CSGNRGGTETQYF	TRBV29-1
CASSPTLDRIGGGYTF	TRBV12-3/TRBV12-4
CASRRTGDLGYEQYF	TRBV5-5
CASSRRDRGSYNEQFF	TRBV13
CSAQSRETYNSPLHF	TRBV20-1
CASSFGTADTGELFF	TRBV5-1
CASSVSGGGDTQYF	TRBV11-2
CASIHRGQGGEKLFF	TRBV6-1
CASSAIQGPEAFF	TRBV6-1
CASSLAGWHGYTF	TRBV7-2
CASSFGWSSYNSPLHF	TRBV7-2
CASSAGPLNYEQYF	TRBV5-1
CASSPQPGTGPYYEQYF	TRBV7-9
CAGNPTWGTSGGHNEQFF	TRBV7-2
CATSRDYSNQPQHF	TRBV15
CSGKGLAGYNEQFF	TRBV29-1
CASSDAGGREQFF	TRBV6-1
CAISDVAGGTDTQYF	TRBV10-3
CASGTQSSGNTIYF	TRBV28
CASSGWNPSAGGRETQYF	TRBV2
CSARVFRTGAPDTQYF	TRBV20-1
CASSLRQGIEQYF	TRBV7-9
CASSLEPLAPLHF	TRBV11-2
CASSAAPQGIQYF	TRBV27
CASSGRLAGQETQYF	TRBV7-8
CASSLGQGQGNIQYF	TRBV5-5
CSAAVGGGSFGSDTQYF	TRBV20-1
CAGSQDHQETQYF	TRBV14
CASSLGPEPAETQYF	TRBV5-1
CASSLVGADPIAETQYF	TRBV7-2
CASSPPRRDGGHEQFF	TRBV9
CASSESRLAGGLRGAGELFF	TRBV10-1
CASSSAGRAYEQYF	TRBV5-4
CASSLSQAGYEKLFF	TRBV12-3/TRBV12-4